One and the same sample provided the 25 T cell receptor beta chains below, sequenced in a study of response to subunit inactivated influenza vaccine. Via MiXCR, TCRdb re-called the RT-PCR reads, giving one row per CDR3 protein. Here the sample spans about 800,000 distinct CDR3 sequences, approximately 21% being singletons. The sequences come from PBMCs from blood, collected more than 4 days after vaccination. Every receptor here comes from a man over 45 who received an inactivated influenza vaccine.

This clonotype was observed at least ten times. The CDR3 spells CASSVFEQYF. DNA for the CDR3: TGTGCCAGCAGTGTTTTCGAGCAGTACTTC. This chain links TRBV2 with TRBJ2-7, with D unclear. Deletions cut 4 bases from V and 6 bases from J, with 4 bases between. From germline, CDR1 is SNHLY and CDR2 FYNNEI. The CDR3 is 10 amino acids.

This chain joins TRBV12-3 or TRBV12-4 and TRBJ1-3; weak D call: TRBD1 (6 bases). Trimming cost V 3 bases and J 8 bases, with 8 bases left between them. The CDR3 is 12 residues long. For the CDR3, the DNA is TGTGCCAGCAGTTTGGGGGCGGACACCATATATTTT. The encoded protein is CASSLGADTIYF.

V and J are TRBV20-1 and TRBJ2-7; perhaps TRBD1 as D (5 bases). The CDR3 is 17 amino acids. Trimming pared 1 base from V and 0 bases from J, leaving 19 bases between. Per the germline V gene, CDR1 is DFQATT and CDR2 is SNEGSKA (reference sequence). This chain's CDR3 is CSARGVLRGAISYEQYF. DNA of the CDR3: TGCAGTGCTAGAGGAGTACTACGTGGGGCCATCTCCTACGAGCAGTACTTC.

This clonotype was seen a few times. The genes are TRBV6-2 or TRBV6-3 and TRBJ1-5; 8 bases agree with TRBD1. J was trimmed by 2 bases and V by 5 bases; bases with no gene match: 8. This CDR3 spans 16 amino acids. The germline V gene encodes CDR1 MNHEY and CDR2 SVGEGT. The CDR3 protein is CASSRGQGQGNQPQHF. The CDR3, as DNA: TGTGCCAGCAGTCGCGGACAGGGACAAGGCAATCAGCCCCAGCATTTT.

The V gene is TRBV7-2, the J gene TRBJ2-7, with D uncertain. The CDR3 extends over 13 amino acids. Germline CDR1 is SGHTA and CDR2 is FQGNSA. V was shortened by 5 bases and J by 12 bases, with 20 bases between the two germline ends. The CDR3, as DNA: TGTGCCAGCAGCCCCCTCGCGGACGGCCCTATGTACTTC. This sequence encodes CASSPLADGPMYF. Combining the CDR3 with reference TRBV7-2 and TRBJ2-7 gives the whole variable domain GAGVSQSPSNKVTEKGKDVELRCDPISGHTALYWYRQSLGQGLEFLIYFQGNSAPDKSGLPSDRFSAERTGGSVSTLTIQRTQQEDSAVYLCASSPLADGPMYFGPGTRLTVT.

This clonotype has just a few counts. This chain joins TRBV6-2 or TRBV6-3 and TRBJ2-1, with 8 bases aligning to TRBD1. The CDR3 runs 18 residues. CDR1 is MNHEY, CDR2 SVGEGT, per germline. Trimming removed 2 bases from V and 1 base from J; junction bases left unmatched: 10. CDR3 nucleotides: TGTGCCAGCAGTTACCCCCTCTACAGGGGGAGTTCCTACAATGAGCAGTTCTTC. This translates into CASSYPLYRGSSYNEQFF.

This clonotype was counted between two and nine times. This rearrangement joins TRBV20-1 to TRBJ2-7; the D gene is possibly TRBD2 (6 bases). This CDR3 has 13 residues. The V end lost 6 bases, the J end lost 2 bases, and 14 bases lay between the germline ends. Per the germline V gene, CDR1 is DFQATT and CDR2 is SNEGSKA (reference sequence). The CDR3 spells CSAGGGAPYEQYF. The CDR3, as DNA: TGCAGTGCCGGAGGCGGGGCCCCCTACGAGCAGTACTTC.

This clonotype was counted only a few times. J is TRBJ1-1 and V is TRBV5-1; D gene ambiguous. This CDR3 spans 13 amino acids. The V gene lost 3 bases and the J gene lost 7 bases, with 13 bases spanning the gap. From germline, CDR1 is SGHRS and CDR2 YFSETQ. The CDR3, as DNA: TGCGCCAGCAGCTCGAGGACGCCGGGTGAAGCTTTCTTT. Amino acids: CASSSRTPGEAFF.

In this sample, this clonotype turned up a few times. The rearrangement joins TRBV20-1 to TRBJ2-1; D might be TRBD1 or TRBD2, each matching 5 bases. V was shortened by 1 base and J by 10 bases, with 8 bases between the two germline ends. CDR1 DFQATT and CDR2 SNEGSKA come from the germline V gene (reference sequence). The CDR3 has 11 amino acids. In nucleotides, the CDR3 is TGCAGTGCTAGAGGTTGGGGGGAGCAGTTCTTC. The encoded protein is CSARGWGEQFF.

V is TRBV29-1 and J is TRBJ2-3; tentatively, D is TRBD2 (7 bases). The CDR3 spans 16 residues. CDR1 and CDR2 (germline): SQVTM, ANQGSEA. Here the CDR3 DNA reads TGCAGAGTTAGGGGGGGGACCGATACTAGCACAGATACGCAGTATTTT. Translated: CRVRGGTDTSTDTQYF.

This clonotype was detected ten times or more. V and J are TRBV4-1 and TRBJ1-1; the D is unclear. CDR1 and CDR2 (germline): MGHRA, YSYEKL. Trimming took 0 bases from V and 0 from J, leaving 8 bases between them. This CDR3 region has 15 residues. The CDR3 coding sequence is TGCGCCAGCAGCCAAGATCTCAGAGTGAACACTGAAGCTTTCTTT. Translating it yields CASSQDLRVNTEAFF.

This clonotype was picked up a small number of times. This rearrangement joins TRBV7-2 to TRBJ2-7; D gene uncertain. V was cut by 4 bases and J by 5 bases, with 15 bases left in between. The CDR3 covers 14 residues. CDR1 is SGHTA, CDR2 FQGNSA, per germline. CDR3 sequence (DNA): TGTGCCAGCAGCTGGAAGTGGGGTAGCAACGAGCAGTACTTC. This sequence encodes CASSWKWGSNEQYF.

This clonotype was recorded a few times. The chain couples TRBV5-1 to TRBJ2-1; 7 positions agree with TRBD1. This CDR3 comprises 14 residues. V shed 6 bases and J 6 bases; nucleotides not matched to a gene: 9. CDR1 is SGHRS, CDR2 YFSETQ, per germline. The CDR3 is CASTRDSPFNEQFF. CDR3 nucleotide sequence: TGCGCCAGCACCCGGGACAGCCCATTCAATGAGCAGTTCTTC.

V is TRBV7-6 and J is TRBJ1-1; D remains ambiguous. CDR3 size: 14 residues. Trimming removed 2 bases from V and 1 base from J, with 8 bases in between. Germline assignment: CDR1 SGHVS and CDR2 FNYEAQ. The CDR3, as DNA: TGTGCCAGCAGCTTACGGCAGACGAACACTGAAGCTTTCTTT. Translation gives CASSLRQTNTEAFF.

The table lists this clonotype with many counts. The rearrangement uses TRBV4-2 and TRBJ2-7; 12 bases match TRBD2. The CDR3 runs 15 residues. The V gene's germline CDR1 is LGHNA and CDR2 YNFKEQ. Trimming removed 4 bases from V and 5 bases from J; junction bases left unmatched: 6. CDR3 coding DNA: TGTGCCAGCAGCCCTCGGACTAGCGGGAACAACGAGCAGTACTTC. Translated, it gives CASSPRTSGNNEQYF.

The V and J genes are TRBV12-3 or TRBV12-4 and TRBJ1-4, with a tentative D call TRBD1 (5 bases). The CDR3 spans 13 residues. Trimming removed 6 bases from V and 6 bases from J, with 11 bases in between. CDR3 DNA: TGTGCCAGCAGACCTCAGGGTTATGAAAAACTGTTTTTT. It codes for CASRPQGYEKLFF.

The chain links TRBV3-1 to TRBJ2-2, with 8 bases lining up with TRBD2. Germline CDR1 LGHDT, CDR2 YNNKEL (reference sequence). There are 16 residues in the CDR3. Trimming at V came to 4 bases and at J to 1 base, leaving 5 bases not matched to a gene. CDR3 sequence (DNA): TGTGCCAGCAGCCTACCCAGCGGGGGGAACACCGGGGAGCTGTTTTTT. It yields the protein CASSLPSGGNTGELFF.

The chain links TRBV12-3 or TRBV12-4 to TRBJ2-3; D is unresolved. Between the trimmed V and J ends, which lost 6 bases and 2 bases, there was a span of 9 bases. The CDR3 contains 13 residues. The CDR3, as DNA: TGTGCCAGCAGCACCTACACCACAGATACGCAGTATTTT. Protein product: CASSTYTTDTQYF.

The chain recombines TRBV4-3 with TRBJ2-5, with D unresolved. V lost 0 bases, J lost 5 bases, and 13 bases lay in between. The CDR3 is made up of 15 amino acids. Germline V gives CDR1 LGHNA, CDR2 YSLEER. The CDR3 DNA follows: TGCGCCAGCAGCCAAGATCTTAACTACATGGAGACCCAGTACTTC. Amino acids: CASSQDLNYMETQYF.

The V gene is TRBV7-2, the J gene TRBJ2-7; maybe TRBD2 (7 bases). The CDR3 sequence is 17 residues long. The V gene lost 0 bases and the J gene lost 0 bases, with 15 bases spanning the gap. Germline loops: CDR1 SGHTA, CDR2 FQGNSA. This CDR3 reads CASSLAGGLAVSYEQYF. CDR3 bases: TGTGCCAGCAGCTTAGCGGGGGGGCTAGCGGTCTCCTACGAGCAGTACTTC.

This clonotype was counted a few times. V is TRBV7-2 and J is TRBJ1-5, with 9 positions matching TRBD1. V lost 5 bases, J lost 6 bases, and 8 bases stayed unmatched. CDR3 size: 15 residues. From germline, CDR1 is SGHTA and CDR2 FQGNSA. CDR3 DNA sequence: TGTGCCAGCAGCGTACACAGGGGGCAGGGTCAGCCCCAGCATTTT. It yields the protein CASSVHRGQGQPQHF. Full variable domain (rest looked up from reference TRBV7-2 and TRBJ1-5): GAGVSQSPSNKVTEKGKDVELRCDPISGHTALYWYRQSLGQGLEFLIYFQGNSAPDKSGLPSDRFSAERTGGSVSTLTIQRTQQEDSAVYLCASSVHRGQGQPQHFGDGTRLSIL.

The sample holds a few counts of this clonotype. The genes are TRBV5-1 and TRBJ2-2; possibly TRBD1 for D (6 bases). V shed 3 bases and J shed 3 bases, with 9 bases lying between them. CDR1 and CDR2 (germline): SGHRS, YFSETQ. The CDR3 length is 14 residues. As DNA, the CDR3 is TGCGCCAGCAGCTCAGGGGTGGACACCGGGGAGCTGTTTTTT. Amino acid sequence: CASSSGVDTGELFF.

This clonotype was seen a handful of times. The chain is built from TRBV20-1 and TRBJ2-1; no reliable D call. CDR3 length: 14 residues. Germline values: CDR1 DFQATT, CDR2 SNEGSKA (reference sequence). V was shortened by 0 bases and J by 3 bases, with 9 bases between the two germline ends. The CDR3 sequence: CSARDIGNYNEQFF. CDR3 coding DNA: TGCAGTGCTAGAGATATCGGTAACTACAATGAGCAGTTCTTC.

This clonotype came up many times. The chain combines TRBV12-3 or TRBV12-4 with TRBJ1-1; possibly TRBD1 for D (6 bases). Between the trimmed V and J ends, which lost 2 bases and 0 bases, there was a span of 10 bases. This CDR3 has 15 residues. The CDR3 sequence: CASSLRGGMNTEAFF. CDR3 coding DNA: TGTGCCAGCAGTTTAAGGGGGGGCATGAACACTGAAGCTTTCTTT.

About this clonotype: Likely a read error: the CDR3 ends without its conserved phenylalanine or tryptophan. The rearrangement uses TRBV10-3 and TRBJ2-7, with 7 bases lining up with TRBD2. The germline V gene encodes CDR1 ENHRY and CDR2 SYGVKD. After removal of 8 bases from V and 4 bases from J, the junction contained 5 bases not matched to a gene. CDR3 size: 12 residues. The CDR3 reads CAIGGDPYEQYS. In nucleotides, the CDR3 is TGTGCCATCGGGGGGGATCCGTACGAGCAGTACTCC.